The 29 T cell receptor beta chains below were found in one sample sequenced in a study of blood T cell repertoires in COVID-19. Clones were read by immunoSEQ multiplex PCR, and TCRdb kept only the in-frame ones, dropping some. The table records over 85,000 clones, roughly four fifths of them present only once. The sample was peripheral blood. The receptors were sampled from a woman aged 70-85 years with acute or convalescent COVID-19.

The chain combines TRBV5-6 with TRBJ1-6; D remains unclear. The CDR3 spans 13 residues. The V and J ends lost 0 bases and 8 bases respectively, with 6 bases between them. Germline lookup yields CDR1 SGHDT and CDR2 YYEEEE. The CDR3 sequence: CASSLVEYSPLHF. In DNA form, the CDR3 reads TGTGCCAGCAGCTTGGTTGAGTATTCACCCCTCCACTTT.

The rearrangement links TRBV11-1 to TRBJ1-3, with 7 positions matching TRBD1. V gave up 5 bases and J gave up 15 bases; unmatched junction bases: 13. CDR1 is SGHAT and CDR2 is FQDESV in the germline V gene (reference sequence). The CDR3 sequence is 13 residues long. Here the CDR3 reads CASSQDRGQIAYF. The CDR3 DNA sequence: TGTGCCAGCAGCCAGGACCGGGGACAGATTGCATATTTT.

This rearrangement joins TRBV2 to TRBJ1-1; unclear D gene. Between the trimmed V and J ends, which lost 4 bases and 2 bases, there was a span of 8 bases. The CDR3 consists of 13 residues. The germline V gene has CDR1 SNHLY and CDR2 FYNNEI. CDR3 sequence: CASSVQRNTEAFF. CDR3 in DNA: TGTGCCAGCAGTGTACAGAGAAACACTGAAGCTTTCTTT.

V gene TRBV4-1 combines with J gene TRBJ2-3; D is unclear. CDR3 length: 14 amino acids. V dropped 4 bases and J dropped 6 bases, with 14 bases sitting between them. Germline V lookup: CDR1 MGHRA, CDR2 YSYEKL. CDR3 sequence reads: CASSRTENGDTQYF. The CDR3 DNA reads TGCGCCAGCAGCCGAACAGAGAATGGGGATACGCAGTATTTT.

J is TRBJ2-2 and V is TRBV5-1; TRBD1 agrees at 7 bases. V was pared by 4 bases and J by 5 bases, with 8 bases of the junction left unmatched. CDR3 length: 15 residues. CDR1 and CDR2 from the germline V gene are SGHRS and YFSETQ. CDR3 sequence reads: CASSNRQGITGELFF. CDR3 nucleotide sequence: TGCGCCAGCAGCAATCGACAGGGTATTACCGGGGAGCTGTTTTTT.

This clone was counted once. The chain has TRBV2 and TRBJ1-5; 9 bases are a match to TRBD1. CDR3 length: 15 residues. J lost 6 bases, V lost 3 bases, and 6 bases had no gene match. Per germline, CDR1 SNHLY and CDR2 FYNNEI. The CDR3 nucleotides read TGTGCCAGCAGTGATGTAGGACAGGGGATTCAGCCCCAGCATTTT. This encodes CASSDVGQGIQPQHF.

The chain uses TRBV12-3 or TRBV12-4 and TRBJ2-7, with 7 bases matching TRBD1. With 5 bases clipped from V and 3 bases from J, the junction kept 1 base outside the gene matches. The CDR3 is made up of 12 amino acids. The CDR3 here is CASSRDSYEQYF. CDR3 bases: TGTGCCAGCAGTCGGGACAGCTACGAGCAGTACTTC.

The chain links TRBV18 to TRBJ1-2; possibly TRBD1 for D (5 bases). Per germline, CDR1 KGHSH and CDR2 LQKENI. V shed 5 bases and J shed 13 bases, with 23 bases lying between them. The CDR3 runs to 14 residues. The CDR3 sequence: CASSSLGTAAVGTF. The CDR3 nucleotides are TGTGCCAGCTCATCTCTCGGGACTGCCGCGGTCGGCACCTTC.

CDR3 region: CASRREAGNTIYF. The CDR3 DNA is TGTGCCAGCAGACGGGAGGCTGGAAACACCATATATTTT. V is TRBV5-6 and J is TRBJ1-3; D gene unclear. CDR1 and CDR2 from the germline V gene are SGHDT and YYEEEE. The CDR3 has 13 amino acids. Between the trimmed V and J ends, which lost 5 bases and 2 bases, there was a span of 8 bases.

The rearrangement joins TRBV30 to TRBJ1-5; TRBD1 agrees at 7 bases. Trimming at V came to 4 bases and at J to 7 bases, leaving 16 bases not matched to a gene. The CDR3 has 16 amino acids. In germline, CDR1 is GTSNPN, CDR2 SVGIG (reference sequence). CDR3 sequence: CAWTLTGTVGRQPQHF. The CDR3 DNA is TGTGCCTGGACTTTAACCGGGACAGTGGGGAGGCAGCCCCAGCATTTT. The whole variable domain, filled in from reference TRBV30 and TRBJ1-5, reads SQTIHQWPATLVQPVGSPLSLECTVEGTSNPNLYWYRQAAGRGLQLLFYSVGIGQISSEVPQNLSASRPQDRQFILSSKKLLLSDSGFYLCAWTLTGTVGRQPQHFGDGTRLSIL.

The genes are TRBV7-3 and TRBJ2-3; possibly TRBD2 for D (6 bases). The CDR3 runs to 13 residues. In germline, CDR1 is SGHTA, CDR2 FQGTGA. V dropped 4 bases and J dropped 2 bases, with 7 bases sitting between them. DNA for the CDR3: TGTGCCAGCAGCTCGGACTACACAGATACGCAGTATTTT. Translation: CASSSDYTDTQYF.

The V and J genes are TRBV7-9 and TRBJ1-4; TRBD1 matches 10 bases. The germline V gene encodes CDR1 SEHNR and CDR2 FQNEAQ (reference sequence). This CDR3 is 14 amino acids long. With 5 bases clipped from V and 7 bases from J, the junction kept 4 bases outside the gene matches. The CDR3 spells CASSPWTGGEKLFF. The CDR3 DNA sequence: TGTGCCAGCAGCCCTTGGACAGGGGGTGAAAAACTGTTTTTT.

The rearrangement joins TRBV11-2 to TRBJ1-1; TRBD1 might be the D (6 bases). The germline CDR1 and CDR2 sequences are SGHAT and FQNNGV. V lost 0 bases, J lost 4 bases, and 15 bases lay in between. This CDR3 contains 16 residues. The CDR3 here is CASSLDIRGMGTEAFF. In DNA form, the CDR3 reads TGTGCCAGCAGCTTAGATATAAGGGGGATGGGCACTGAAGCTTTCTTT.

This rearrangement joins TRBV29-1 to TRBJ1-6; D is perhaps TRBD1 (6 bases). Trimming took off 6 bases at V and 0 bases at J, with 12 bases between the two ends. The CDR3 covers 15 residues. The V gene's germline CDR1 is SQVTM and CDR2 ANQGSEA. This CDR3 is CSVFTGSSYNSPLHF. CDR3 coding DNA: TGCAGCGTATTTACAGGGAGCTCCTATAATTCACCCCTCCACTTT.

This chain uses TRBV19 with TRBJ1-1; D uncertain. Trimming shortened V by 6 bases and J by 5 bases, and 16 bases separated the two germline ends. The CDR3 has 14 amino acids. CDR1 LNHDA and CDR2 SQIVND come from the germline V gene (reference sequence). CDR3 loop: CASSPGPSWTEAFF. The CDR3 nucleotides are TGTGCCAGTAGCCCCGGTCCTTCGTGGACTGAAGCTTTCTTT. Full variable domain (rest looked up from reference TRBV19 and TRBJ1-1): DGGITQSPKYLFRKEGQNVTLSCEQNLNHDAMYWYRQDPGQGLRLIYYSQIVNDFQKGDIAEGYSVSREKKESFPLTVTSAQKNPTAFYLCASSPGPSWTEAFFGQGTRLTVV.

The chain has TRBV4-2 and TRBJ2-5; TRBD2 matches at 7 bases. This CDR3 is 18 amino acids long. With V trimmed by 6 bases and J by 2 bases, 18 bases remained unmatched. CDR1 and CDR2 (germline): LGHNA, YNFKEQ. The chain's CDR3 is CASSLKIVLARPQETQYF. CDR3 DNA: TGTGCCAGCAGTCTAAAGATCGTACTAGCGCGGCCGCAAGAGACCCAGTACTTC.

This chain connects TRBV3-1 (or the pseudogene TRBV3-2) to TRBJ1-1; D gene unclear. Germline loops: CDR1 LGHDT, CDR2 YNNKEL (reference sequence). The ends were cut back, 4 bases at V and 1 base at J, with 10 bases in the middle. This CDR3 region has 14 residues. The CDR3 nucleotides are TGTGCCAGCAGCCCCTCGAGAGGGAACACTGAAGCTTTCTTT. Translating it yields CASSPSRGNTEAFF.

The chain carries TRBV9 and TRBJ2-3, with 13 bases identical to TRBD2. After removal of 1 base from V and 5 bases from J, the junction contained 4 bases not matched to a gene. The CDR3 sequence is 16 residues long. Germline CDR1 is SGDLS and CDR2 is YYNGEE. The CDR3 nucleotides are TGTGCCAGCAGCGTACGGACTAGCGGGGGTATAGATACGCAGTATTTT. Its translation: CASSVRTSGGIDTQYF.

J is TRBJ2-1 and V is TRBV2; TRBD2 matches 7 bases. With V trimmed by 2 bases and J by 10 bases, 2 bases remained unmatched. Per the germline V gene, CDR1 is SNHLY and CDR2 is FYNNEI. CDR3 length: 12 residues. The CDR3 spells CASSERGDEQFF. The CDR3, as DNA: TGTGCCAGCAGTGAACGGGGGGACGAGCAGTTCTTC.

This clone was observed a single time. The rearrangement uses TRBV27 and TRBJ1-1, with TRBD1 matching 8 bases. V gave up 6 bases and J gave up 3 bases; unmatched junction bases: 9. The CDR3 is 15 amino acids. The germline V gene has CDR1 MNHEY and CDR2 SMNVEV (reference sequence). Here the CDR3 DNA reads TGTGCCAGCAGCTACCGAACAGGGGGGTACACTGAAGCTTTCTTT. This codes for CASSYRTGGYTEAFF.

This sequence joins TRBV2 and TRBJ2-2; D not resolved. The length of the CDR3 is 11 residues. With 6 bases removed from V and 5 bases from J, the gap between germline ends came to 4 bases. The V gene's germline CDR1 is SNHLY and CDR2 FYNNEI. The CDR3 loop is CASRLTGELFF. The CDR3 region has the DNA TGTGCCAGCAGACTAACCGGGGAGCTGTTTTTT.

The V and J genes are TRBV6-5 and TRBJ1-5; 10 bases match TRBD1. This CDR3 is built from 15 residues. CDR1 and CDR2 from the germline V gene are MNHEY and SVGAGI. Germline trimming cut 6 bases from V and 1 base from J; bases unmatched to any gene: 3. CDR3 amino acids: CASSRTGGSNQPQHF. In nucleotides, the CDR3 is TGTGCCAGCAGCCGGACAGGGGGGAGCAATCAGCCCCAGCATTTT.

V gene TRBV11-2 combines with J gene TRBJ1-1; 9 nucleotides align to TRBD1. The CDR3 covers 14 residues. Germline values: CDR1 SGHAT, CDR2 FQNNGV. V gave up 5 bases and J gave up 4 bases; unmatched junction bases: 5. CDR3 sequence (DNA): TGTGCCAGCAGCCTGGACAGGGGATCCACTGAAGCTTTCTTT. This sequence encodes CASSLDRGSTEAFF.

This sequence joins TRBV18 and TRBJ2-5; D unclear. Germline V gene sequence: CDR1 KGHSH, CDR2 LQKENI. V shed 4 bases and J shed 1 base, with 13 bases lying between them. CDR3 length equals 15 residues. The CDR3 sequence is CASSLQQATQETQYF. The CDR3 DNA is TGTGCCAGCTCACTCCAGCAGGCCACCCAAGAGACCCAGTACTTC.

V usage is TRBV19 and J usage is TRBJ1-2; D uncertain. Germline-derived CDR1 and CDR2 are LNHDA and SQIVND (reference sequence). V was shortened by 3 bases and J by 3 bases, with 14 bases between the two germline ends. The CDR3 length is 15 residues. The CDR3 nucleotides are TGTGCCAGTAGTATGGTCGACGGACTATACTATGGCTACACCTTC. It yields the protein CASSMVDGLYYGYTF.

The chain employs TRBV5-1 and TRBJ1-6, with a tentative D call TRBD1 (5 bases). CDR1 and CDR2 (germline): SGHRS, YFSETQ. The CDR3 loop spans 14 amino acids. Trimming took off 4 bases at V and 10 bases at J, with 15 bases between the two ends. Here the CDR3 reads CASSPVTGDSPLHF. The CDR3 DNA follows: TGCGCCAGCAGCCCCGTTACGGGGGACTCACCCCTCCACTTT.

The chain is built from TRBV10-3 and TRBJ2-7; 9 bases align to TRBD1. CDR3 size: 14 residues. The germline CDR1 and CDR2 sequences are ENHRY and SYGVKD. J lost 4 bases, V lost 0 bases, and 1 base had no gene match. The CDR3 coding sequence is TGTGCCATCAGTGAGTCGACAGGGGGGTACGAGCAGTACTTC. Residues: CAISESTGGYEQYF.

The chain couples TRBV5-4 to TRBJ2-1, with 9 nucleotides matching TRBD1. Trimming removed 4 bases from V and 5 bases from J; junction bases left unmatched: 10. CDR1 SGHNT and CDR2 YYREEE come from the germline V gene (reference sequence). CDR3 length equals 16 residues. In DNA form, the CDR3 reads TGTGCCAGCAGCGCCCCACAGGGGGCGAGGAACAATGAGCAGTTCTTC. Translated, it gives CASSAPQGARNNEQFF.

The chain carries TRBV7-2 and TRBJ2-5, with D perhaps TRBD2 (5 bases). This CDR3 region has 13 residues. The V end was cut by 5 bases, the J end by 5 bases, with 12 bases between. Germline CDR1 and CDR2: SGHTA and FQGNSA. CDR3 protein: CASSEGEGETQYF. The CDR3 bases are TGTGCCAGCAGCGAGGGCGAGGGTGAGACCCAGTACTTC. Drawing the rest from reference TRBV7-2 and TRBJ2-5, the complete variable domain is GAGVSQSPSNKVTEKGKDVELRCDPISGHTALYWYRQSLGQGLEFLIYFQGNSAPDKSGLPSDRFSAERTGGSVSTLTIQRTQQEDSAVYLCASSEGEGETQYFGPGTRLLVL.